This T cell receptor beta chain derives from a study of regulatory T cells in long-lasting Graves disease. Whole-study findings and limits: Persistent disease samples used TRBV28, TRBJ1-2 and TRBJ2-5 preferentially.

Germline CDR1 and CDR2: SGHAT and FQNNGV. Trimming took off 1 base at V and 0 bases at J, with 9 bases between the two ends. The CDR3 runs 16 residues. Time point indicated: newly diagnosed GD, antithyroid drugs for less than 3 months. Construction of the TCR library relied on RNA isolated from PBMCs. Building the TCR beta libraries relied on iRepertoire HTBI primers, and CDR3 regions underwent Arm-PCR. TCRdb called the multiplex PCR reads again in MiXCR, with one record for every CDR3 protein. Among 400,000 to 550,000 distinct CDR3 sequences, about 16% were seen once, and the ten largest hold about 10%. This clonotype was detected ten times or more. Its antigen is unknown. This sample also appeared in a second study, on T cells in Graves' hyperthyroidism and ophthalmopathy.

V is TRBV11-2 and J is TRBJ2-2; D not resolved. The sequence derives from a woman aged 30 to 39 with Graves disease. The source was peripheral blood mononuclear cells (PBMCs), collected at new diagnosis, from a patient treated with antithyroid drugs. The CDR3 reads CASSLAFASNTGELFF. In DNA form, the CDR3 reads TGTGCCAGCAGCTTAGCTTTCGCCTCGAACACCGGGGAGCTGTTTTTT.